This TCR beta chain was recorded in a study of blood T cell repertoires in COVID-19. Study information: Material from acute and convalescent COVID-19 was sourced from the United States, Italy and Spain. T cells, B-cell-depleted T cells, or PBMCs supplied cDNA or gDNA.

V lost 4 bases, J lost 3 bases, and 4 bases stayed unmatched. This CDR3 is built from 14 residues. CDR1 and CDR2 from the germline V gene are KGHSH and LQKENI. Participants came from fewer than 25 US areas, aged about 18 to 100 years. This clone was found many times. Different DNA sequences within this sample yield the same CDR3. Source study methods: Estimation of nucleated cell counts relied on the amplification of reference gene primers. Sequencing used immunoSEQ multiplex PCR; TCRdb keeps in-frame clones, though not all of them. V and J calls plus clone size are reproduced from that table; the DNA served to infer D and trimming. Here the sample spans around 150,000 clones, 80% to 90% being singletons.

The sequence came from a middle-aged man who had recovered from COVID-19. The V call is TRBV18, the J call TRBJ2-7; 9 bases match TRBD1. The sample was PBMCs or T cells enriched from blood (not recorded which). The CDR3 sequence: CASSQPGQGYEQYF. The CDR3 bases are TGTGCCAGCTCACAACCGGGACAGGGCTACGAGCAGTACTTC.